This TCR beta chain was observed in a study of blood T cells in healthy people across ages (dated by TCRdb to between 2014 and 2017). As for the study more broadly: In model experiments, template switching captured about one uniquely barcoded TCR beta cDNA molecule for every two T cells. The study measured age-related changes in TCR beta repertoire diversity using deep sequencing normalized with unique cDNA molecular identifiers. Donors were grouped into four age groups: young (average 16 years), middle-aged (39), aged (around 66) and long-lived (82). Donors of different ages were randomly distributed across sequencing lanes to avoid experimental bias. Two additional independent replicas of 1 million unique cDNA reads from the same blood draw were analyzed for two donors (one aged 18 to 30 and one aged 80 or older).

Donors were around 37 systemically healthy Caucasian individuals from Russia aged 6 to 90 years. Roughly 9.5 milliliters of peripheral blood were drawn from each donor into EDTA-treated Vacutainer tubes. Ficoll-Paque density-gradient centrifugation was used to isolate PBMCs, with at least 6 million per sample. Trizol reagent was used to extract total RNA from PBMCs, with at least 6 micrograms per sample. The percentages of naive CD45RAhigh/CD27high T cells were determined by flow cytometry on a PBMC aliquot from every donor. Counted from cysteine to phenylalanine, this CDR3 has 15 amino acids. Only the CDR3 DNA is retained, 45 bases long and in frame from the first base. For CDR1 and CDR2, the germline V gene lists MNHEY and SVGAGI. V gives up 5 bases and J gives up 8 bases, and the segment between their germline ends measures 19 bases. What the work shows at the level of the full study, not this receptor alone: The CMV infection status of donors was not known, potentially confounding age-related changes in expanded clonotypes. The long-lived group showed more naive CD4+ T cells, fewer expanded clones and increased TCR diversity than the aged group, suggesting age selection. Since profiling was done on bulk unsorted PBMCs, naive and antigen-experienced compartments could not be conclusively compared. Estimates of total diversity from one million sequenced T cells were regarded as lower bounds and underestimates. There was a strong correlation between observed TCR beta diversity and the percentage of naive T cells measured by flow cytometry. As age increased, observed TCR beta diversity per million T cells dropped in a roughly linear way, and a significant reduction was already evident by age 40.

As to this clonotype: There is no known antigen for this receptor. Per-nucleotide qualities are absent, and no much larger clonotype sits a single base away.

Receptor amplification or capture employed 5' RACE. The sample was run on an Illumina HiSeq 2500. A second roughly 7 to 11 cycle PCR used a sample-barcoded 5' primer and a J-beta primer mix. Each TCR beta cDNA molecule received a unique molecular identifier from a template-switch 5' adaptor carrying 12 random nucleotides. Each sample yielded at least 2.5 million CDR3-containing paired-end reads. First-strand cDNA synthesis was performed from all RNA using the Mint cDNA synthesis kit, with priming by a TRBC-specific oligonucleotide. Following uracil-DNA glycosylase treatment, all cDNA underwent a first 18-cycle PCR with the universal primers M1SS and BC2_uni_R. For the original study's pipeline: Each sample was normalized by randomly selecting 1 million high-quality reads, each carrying a distinct molecular identifier. Instead of being binned into consensus sequences, reads that shared molecular identifiers were thrown out. MiTCR, run with a Q25 quality threshold and the strictest error-elimination algorithm, handled CDR3 identification, clonotype clustering and error correction. A nonparametric unseen species model with Euler transformation was used to estimate lower-bound total TCR beta diversity. TCRdb reworked the public reads: Q25 trimming with fastp, MiXCR clone assembly, productive beta chains retained. Rows with a matching CDR3 protein are joined into one entry that keeps the most common DNA and genes. The V and J calls, along with clone size, are taken from TCRdb and not from the paper's own processing. This sample comprises hundreds of thousands of distinct CDR3 sequences, roughly 26% of them detected only once. The ten largest clones capture around a sixth of the sample.

The sequence came from a woman over 75 in good health. Sequenced material: blood. This sequence uses TRBV6-5 and TRBJ2-1, with no D gene named confidently. The DNA reads as follows: TGTGCCAGCAGTCAGACCGACCCATCTTTCCATGAGCAGTTCTTC. This is translated as CASSQTDPSFHEQFF.